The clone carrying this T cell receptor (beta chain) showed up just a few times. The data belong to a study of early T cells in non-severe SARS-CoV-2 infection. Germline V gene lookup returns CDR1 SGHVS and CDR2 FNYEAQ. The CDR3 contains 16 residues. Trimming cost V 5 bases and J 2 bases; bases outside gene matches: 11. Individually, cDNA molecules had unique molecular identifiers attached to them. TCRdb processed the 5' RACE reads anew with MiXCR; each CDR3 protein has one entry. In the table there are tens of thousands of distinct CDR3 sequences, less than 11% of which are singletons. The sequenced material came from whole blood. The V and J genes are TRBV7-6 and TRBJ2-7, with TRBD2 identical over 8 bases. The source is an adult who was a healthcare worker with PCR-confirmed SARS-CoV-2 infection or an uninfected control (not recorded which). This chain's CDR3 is CASSLSPGLGAYEQYF. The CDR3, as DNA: TGTGCCAGCAGCCTGTCTCCGGGACTAGGCGCCTACGAGCAGTACTTC.